The clone carrying this T cell receptor beta chain was seen only a few times. This sample was taken from a study of blood T cell repertoires in COVID-19. Study at large: PBMCs, B-cell-depleted T cells, or T cells provided the cDNA or gDNA that made up the material.

TCRdb keeps only in-frame clones here, not all; method: immunoSEQ multiplex PCR. Among hundreds of thousands of clones, around 90% were seen once, and the ten largest hold roughly 12%. Trimming pared 2 bases from V and 3 bases from J, leaving 16 bases between. Germline CDR1 reads SGHTA; CDR2 reads FQGNSA. This CDR3 has 16 residues. The receptor's source is a woman aged 18-29 years who had recovered from COVID-19. The chain is built from TRBV7-2 and TRBJ1-1; no reliable D call. The sequenced material came from peripheral blood. Here the CDR3 reads CASSLSPFREDTEAFF. Written as DNA, the CDR3 is TGTGCCAGCAGCTTATCCCCGTTTCGGGAGGACACTGAAGCTTTCTTT.